The 5 T cell receptor beta chains reported below all come from one sample, sequenced in a study of CD8 T cells in ankylosing spondylitis. A single record per CDR3 protein comes from TCRdb applying MiXCR to the 5' RACE reads. The profile shows some 700,000 distinct CDR3 sequences, over 15% of them singletons. These receptors have no known antigen. Study observations and caveats: What appeared characteristic of ankylosing spondylitis blood was a TCR beta motif of eight highly homologous variants.

The sequenced material came from blood, either unsorted or a sorted T cell fraction (not recorded which). These receptors came from a male donor with ankylosing spondylitis.

This chain joins TRBV7-8 and TRBJ2-3; tentative D call: TRBD1 (5 bases). The V end lost 0 bases, the J end lost 4 bases, and 14 bases lay between the germline ends. Germline CDR1 reads SGHVS; CDR2 reads FQNEAQ. This CDR3 comprises 16 residues. CDR3 loop: CASSLAGTGGSDTQYF. The CDR3 DNA sequence: TGTGCCAGCAGCTTAGCTGGCACAGGCGGTTCAGATACGCAGTATTTT.

This clonotype was found a few times. This chain uses TRBV29-1 with TRBJ1-5, with D unresolved. This CDR3 contains 14 residues. V lost 4 bases, J lost 0 bases, and 10 bases lay in between. Germline V gene data show CDR1 as SQVTM and CDR2 as ANQGSEA. As DNA, the CDR3 is TGCAGCGTTGCCCCGGGCGCTAGCAATCAGCCCCAGCATTTT. It is translated as CSVAPGASNQPQHF.

This chain uses TRBV2 with TRBJ1-1; no firm D call. The CDR3 contains 16 residues. V was cut by 11 bases and J by 0 bases, with 22 bases left in between. The germline V gene encodes CDR1 SNHLY and CDR2 FYNNEI. The CDR3 reads CAQRVGVEALNTEAFF. The CDR3 DNA is TGTGCCCAAAGAGTGGGCGTTGAGGCCCTGAACACTGAAGCTTTCTTT.

The chain employs TRBV20-1 and TRBJ1-1; D gene ambiguous. The ends were cut back, 2 bases at V and 4 bases at J, with 11 bases in the middle. The CDR3 is 13 residues long. Germline values: CDR1 DFQATT, CDR2 SNEGSKA (reference sequence). CDR3 residues: CSARLGKGTEAFF. The CDR3 DNA is TGCAGTGCTAGACTCGGAAAGGGCACTGAAGCTTTCTTT.

This clonotype was observed a handful of times. The genes are TRBV6-2 or TRBV6-3 and TRBJ1-1, with a tentative D call TRBD1 (5 bases). With 2 bases removed from V and 1 base from J, the gap between germline ends came to 14 bases. This CDR3 is 16 amino acids long. CDR1 is MNHEY and CDR2 is SVGEGT in the germline V gene. The CDR3 DNA sequence: TGTGCCAGCAGTTACCCGTTGACAGTAAAGAACACTGAAGCTTTCTTT. It codes for CASSYPLTVKNTEAFF.